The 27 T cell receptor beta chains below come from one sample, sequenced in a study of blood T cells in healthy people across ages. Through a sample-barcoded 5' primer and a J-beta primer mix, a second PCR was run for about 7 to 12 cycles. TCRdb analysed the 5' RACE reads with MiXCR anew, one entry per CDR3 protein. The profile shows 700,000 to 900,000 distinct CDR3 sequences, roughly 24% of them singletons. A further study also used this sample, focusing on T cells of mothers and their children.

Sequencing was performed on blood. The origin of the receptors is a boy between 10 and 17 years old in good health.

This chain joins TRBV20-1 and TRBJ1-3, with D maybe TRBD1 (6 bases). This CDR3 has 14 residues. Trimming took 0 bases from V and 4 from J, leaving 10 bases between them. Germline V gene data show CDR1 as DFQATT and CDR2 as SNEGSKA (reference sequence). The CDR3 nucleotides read TGCAGTGCTAGAGAGACAGGAGTCGGAAACACCATATATTTT. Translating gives CSARETGVGNTIYF.

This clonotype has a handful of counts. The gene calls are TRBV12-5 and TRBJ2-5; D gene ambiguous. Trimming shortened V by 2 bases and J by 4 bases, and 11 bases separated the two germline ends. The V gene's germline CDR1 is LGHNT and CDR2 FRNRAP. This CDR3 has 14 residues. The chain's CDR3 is CASGLPSGRETQYF. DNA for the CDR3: TGTGCTAGTGGTTTGCCCTCCGGACGAGAGACCCAGTACTTC.

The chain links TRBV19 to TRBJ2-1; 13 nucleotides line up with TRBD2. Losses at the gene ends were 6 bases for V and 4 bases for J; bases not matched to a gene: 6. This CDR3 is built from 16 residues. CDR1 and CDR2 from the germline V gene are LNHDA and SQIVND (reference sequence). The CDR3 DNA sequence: TGTGCCAGTAGCAGGACTAGCGGGGGCCATTACAATGAGCAGTTCTTC. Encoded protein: CASSRTSGGHYNEQFF.

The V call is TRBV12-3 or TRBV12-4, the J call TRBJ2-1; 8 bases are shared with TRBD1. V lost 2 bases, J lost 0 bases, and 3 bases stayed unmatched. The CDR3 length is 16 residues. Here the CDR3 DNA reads TGTGCCAGCAGTTTACAGGGGGCAAGCTCCTACAATGAGCAGTTCTTC. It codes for CASSLQGASSYNEQFF.

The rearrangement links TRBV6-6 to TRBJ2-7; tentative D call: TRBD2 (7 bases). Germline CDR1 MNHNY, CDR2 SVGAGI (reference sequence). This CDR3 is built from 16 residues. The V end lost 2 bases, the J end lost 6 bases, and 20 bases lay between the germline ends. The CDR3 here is CASSYGEGRARGEQYF. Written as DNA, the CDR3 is TGTGCCAGCAGTTACGGGGAGGGCAGGGCCAGGGGCGAGCAGTACTTC.

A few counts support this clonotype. CDR3 region: CASSHGIRLAGGTETQYF. In DNA form, the CDR3 reads TGTGCCAGCTCCCACGGGATAAGACTAGCGGGGGGCACAGAGACCCAGTACTTC. The chain uses TRBV3-1 and TRBJ2-5, with 13 bases fitting TRBD2. V was pared by 8 bases and J by 4 bases, with 16 bases of the junction left unmatched. The germline CDR1 and CDR2 sequences are LGHDT and YNNKEL (reference sequence). The CDR3 covers 18 residues.

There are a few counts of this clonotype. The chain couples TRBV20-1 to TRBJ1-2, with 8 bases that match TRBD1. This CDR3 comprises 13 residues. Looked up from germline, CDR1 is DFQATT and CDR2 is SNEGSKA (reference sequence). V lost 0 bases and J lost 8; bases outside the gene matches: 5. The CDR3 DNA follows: TGCAGTGCTAGAGAGGACAGGGAGGAAGGCTACACCTTC. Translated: CSAREDREEGYTF.

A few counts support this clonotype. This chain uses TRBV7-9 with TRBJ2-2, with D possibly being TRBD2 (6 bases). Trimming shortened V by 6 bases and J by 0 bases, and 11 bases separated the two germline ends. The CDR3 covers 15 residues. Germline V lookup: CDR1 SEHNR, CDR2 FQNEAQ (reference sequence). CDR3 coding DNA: TGTGCCAGCAGACACCGGGAGACGAACACCGGGGAGCTGTTTTTT. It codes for CASRHRETNTGELFF.

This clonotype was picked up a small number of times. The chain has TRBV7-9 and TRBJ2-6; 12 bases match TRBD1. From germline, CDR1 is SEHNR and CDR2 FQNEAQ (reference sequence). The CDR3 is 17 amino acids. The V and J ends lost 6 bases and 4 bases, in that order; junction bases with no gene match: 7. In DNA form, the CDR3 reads TGTGCCAGCAGTCGGGACAGGGGGCGCCCCGGGGCCAACGTCCTGACTTTC. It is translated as CASSRDRGRPGANVLTF.

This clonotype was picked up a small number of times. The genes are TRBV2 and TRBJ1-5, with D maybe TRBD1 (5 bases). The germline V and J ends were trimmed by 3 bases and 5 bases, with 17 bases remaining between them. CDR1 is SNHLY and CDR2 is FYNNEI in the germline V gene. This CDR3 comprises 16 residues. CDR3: CASSDRRIRGDQPQHF. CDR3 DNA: TGTGCCAGCAGTGATCGGAGGATCCGAGGGGATCAGCCCCAGCATTTT.

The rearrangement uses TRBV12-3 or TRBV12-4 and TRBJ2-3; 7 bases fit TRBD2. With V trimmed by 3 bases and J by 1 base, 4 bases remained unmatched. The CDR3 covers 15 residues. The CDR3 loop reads CASSFSGGRTDTQYF. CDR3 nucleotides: TGTGCCAGCAGTTTCTCGGGGGGACGCACAGATACGCAGTATTTT.

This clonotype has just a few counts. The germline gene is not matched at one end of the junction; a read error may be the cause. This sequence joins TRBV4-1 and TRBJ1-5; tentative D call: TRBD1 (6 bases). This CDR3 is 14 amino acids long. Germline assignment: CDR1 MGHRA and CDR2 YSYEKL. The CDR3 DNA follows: TGCGCCGGCAGCCACCGGGACAACGATCAGCCCCAGCATTTT. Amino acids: CAGSHRDNDQPQHF.

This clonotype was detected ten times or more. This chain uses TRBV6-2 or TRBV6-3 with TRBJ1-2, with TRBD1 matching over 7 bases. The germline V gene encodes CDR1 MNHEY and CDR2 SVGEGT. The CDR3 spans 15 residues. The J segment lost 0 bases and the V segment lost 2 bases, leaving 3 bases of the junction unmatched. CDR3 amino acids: CASSYGQGANYGYTF. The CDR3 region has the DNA TGTGCCAGCAGTTACGGTCAGGGGGCTAACTATGGCTACACCTTC.

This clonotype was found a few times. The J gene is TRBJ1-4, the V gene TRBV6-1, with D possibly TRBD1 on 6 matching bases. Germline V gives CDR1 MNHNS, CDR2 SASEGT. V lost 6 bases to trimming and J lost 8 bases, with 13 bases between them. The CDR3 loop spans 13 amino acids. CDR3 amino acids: CASREQGGEKLFF. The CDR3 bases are TGTGCCAGCAGGGAACAGGGTGGAGAAAAACTGTTTTTT.

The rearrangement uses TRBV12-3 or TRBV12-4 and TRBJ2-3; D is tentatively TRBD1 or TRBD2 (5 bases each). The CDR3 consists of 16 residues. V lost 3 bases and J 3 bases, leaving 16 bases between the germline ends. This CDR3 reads CASSFEAAGRTDTQYF. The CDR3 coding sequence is TGTGCCAGCAGTTTTGAGGCGGCAGGGAGAACAGATACGCAGTATTTT.

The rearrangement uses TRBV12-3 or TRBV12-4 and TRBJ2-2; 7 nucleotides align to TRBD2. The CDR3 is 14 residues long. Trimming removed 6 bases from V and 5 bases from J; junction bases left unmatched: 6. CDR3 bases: TGTGCCAGCAGCCCATCCGGGGGGACCGGGGAGCTGTTTTTT. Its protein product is CASSPSGGTGELFF.

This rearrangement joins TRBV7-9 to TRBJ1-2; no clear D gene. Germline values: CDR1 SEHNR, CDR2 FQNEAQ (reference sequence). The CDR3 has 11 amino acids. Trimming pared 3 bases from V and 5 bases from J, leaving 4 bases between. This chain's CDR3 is CASSLEYGYTF. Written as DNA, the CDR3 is TGTGCCAGCAGCTTGGAGTATGGCTACACCTTC.

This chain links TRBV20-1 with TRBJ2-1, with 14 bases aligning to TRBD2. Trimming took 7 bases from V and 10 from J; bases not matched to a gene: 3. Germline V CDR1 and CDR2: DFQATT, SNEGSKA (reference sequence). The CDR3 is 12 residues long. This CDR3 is CSGTSGGQEQFF. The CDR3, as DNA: TGCAGTGGGACTAGCGGGGGGCAGGAGCAGTTCTTC.

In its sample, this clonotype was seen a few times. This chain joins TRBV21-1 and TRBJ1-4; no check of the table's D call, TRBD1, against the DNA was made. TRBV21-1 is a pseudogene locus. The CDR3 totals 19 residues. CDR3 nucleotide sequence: TGTGCCAGCAGCCCCCGGACAGGGGGGATTACTGCAACTAATGAAAAACTGTTTTTT. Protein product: CASSPRTGGITATNEKLFF.

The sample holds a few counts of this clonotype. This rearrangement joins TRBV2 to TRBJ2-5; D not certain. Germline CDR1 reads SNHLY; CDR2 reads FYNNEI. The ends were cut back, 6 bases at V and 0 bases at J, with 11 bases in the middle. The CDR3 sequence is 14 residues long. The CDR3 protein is CASSPNSYQETQYF. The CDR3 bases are TGTGCCAGCAGCCCGAACTCGTACCAAGAGACCCAGTACTTC.

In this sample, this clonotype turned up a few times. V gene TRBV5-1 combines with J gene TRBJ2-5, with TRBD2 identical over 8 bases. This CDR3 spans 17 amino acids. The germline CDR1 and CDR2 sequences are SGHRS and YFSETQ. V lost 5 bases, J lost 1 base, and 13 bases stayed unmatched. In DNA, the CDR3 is TGCGCCAGCAGTCCTGGGGCGGGGGGCACCGGCCAAGAGACCCAGTACTTC. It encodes CASSPGAGGTGQETQYF.

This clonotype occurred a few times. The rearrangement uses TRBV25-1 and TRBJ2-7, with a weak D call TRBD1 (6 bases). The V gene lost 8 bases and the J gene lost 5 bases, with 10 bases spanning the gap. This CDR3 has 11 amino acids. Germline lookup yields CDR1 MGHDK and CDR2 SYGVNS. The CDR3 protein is CASATGHEQYF. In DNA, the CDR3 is TGTGCCAGCGCCACAGGGCACGAGCAGTACTTC.

CDR3 DNA sequence: TGTGCCAGCAGCTTCTTACTTGACAATGAGCAGTTCTTC. It specifies CASSFLLDNEQFF. J is TRBJ2-1 and V is TRBV7-8; D remains ambiguous. Between the trimmed V and J ends, which lost 3 bases and 5 bases, there was a span of 8 bases. From germline, CDR1 is SGHVS and CDR2 FQNEAQ. The CDR3 has 13 amino acids.

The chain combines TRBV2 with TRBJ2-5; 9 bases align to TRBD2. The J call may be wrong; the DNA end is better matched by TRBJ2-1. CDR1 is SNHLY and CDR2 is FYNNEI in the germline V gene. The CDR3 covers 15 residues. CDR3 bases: TGTGCCAGCAGTGAAGGGGCGGGGGGGCCTGATGAGCAGTTCTTC. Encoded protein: CASSEGAGGPDEQFF.

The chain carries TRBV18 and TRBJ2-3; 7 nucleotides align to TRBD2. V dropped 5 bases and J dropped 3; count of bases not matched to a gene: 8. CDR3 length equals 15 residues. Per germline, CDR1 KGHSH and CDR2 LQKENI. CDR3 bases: TGTGCCAGCTCATCAACCTGGGGAGGGACAGATACGCAGTATTTT. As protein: CASSSTWGGTDTQYF. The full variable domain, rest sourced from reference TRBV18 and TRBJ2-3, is NAGVMQNPRHLVRRRGQEARLRCSPMKGHSHVYWYRQLPEEGLKFMVYLQKENIIDESGMPKERFSAEFPKEGPSILRIQQVVRGDSAAYFCASSSTWGGTDTQYFGPGTRLTVL.

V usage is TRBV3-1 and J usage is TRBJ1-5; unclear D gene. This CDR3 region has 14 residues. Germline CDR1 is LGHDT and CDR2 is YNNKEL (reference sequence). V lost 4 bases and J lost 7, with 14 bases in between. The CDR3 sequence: CASSPASGVQPQHF. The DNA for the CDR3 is TGTGCCAGCAGCCCCGCGAGTGGGGTCCAGCCCCAGCATTTT.

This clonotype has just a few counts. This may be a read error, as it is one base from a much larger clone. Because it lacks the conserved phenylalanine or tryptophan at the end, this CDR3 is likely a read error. The CDR3 DNA sequence: TGTGCCATTCCTGACGGGGGGACCCAGTACCTC. Residues: CAIPDGGTQYL. This chain connects TRBV7-9 to TRBJ2-5; D might be TRBD2 (6 bases). CDR3 size: 11 residues. CDR1 and CDR2 (germline): SEHNR, FQNEAQ (reference sequence). With 10 bases removed from V and 7 bases from J, the gap between germline ends came to 13 bases.